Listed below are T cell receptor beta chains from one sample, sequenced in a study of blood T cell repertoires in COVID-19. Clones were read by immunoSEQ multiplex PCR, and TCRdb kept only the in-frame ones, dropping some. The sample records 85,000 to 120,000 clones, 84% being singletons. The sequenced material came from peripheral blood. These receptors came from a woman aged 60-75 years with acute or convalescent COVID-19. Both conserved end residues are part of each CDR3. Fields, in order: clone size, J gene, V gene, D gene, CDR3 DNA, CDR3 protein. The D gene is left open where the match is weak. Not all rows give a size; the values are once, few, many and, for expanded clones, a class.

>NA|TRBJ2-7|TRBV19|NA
TGTGCCAGTAGCCACAAGACAACCTCCTACGAGCAGTACTTC
CASSHKTTSYEQYF
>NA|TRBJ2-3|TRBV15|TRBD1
TGTGCCACCAGCAGAGGAGGGGGCGGCGCAGATACGCAGTATTTT
CATSRGGGGADTQYF
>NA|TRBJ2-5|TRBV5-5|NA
TGTGCCAGCAGCCTCAGGGGAGGGTACCAAGAGACCCAGTACTTC
CASSLRGGYQETQYF
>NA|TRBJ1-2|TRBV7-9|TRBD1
TGTGCCAGCAGCCCAACAGGGGGCTATGGCTACACCTTC
CASSPTGGYGYTF
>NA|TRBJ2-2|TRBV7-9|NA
TGTGCCAGCATCCCTTCCGGTCCTACGAACACCGGGGAGCTGTTTTTT
CASIPSGPTNTGELFF
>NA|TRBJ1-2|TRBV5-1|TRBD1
TGCGCCAGCAGCTTGGCGACAGGGGGCGCGGGTGGCTACACCTTC
CASSLATGGAGGYTF
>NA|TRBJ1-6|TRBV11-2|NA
TGTGCCAGCAGCTTAGAGGGCTCACCCCTCCACTTT
CASSLEGSPLHF
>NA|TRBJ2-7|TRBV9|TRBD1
TGTGCCAGCAGCGCTGCCGGGACAGGAGTCTACGAGCAGTACTTC
CASSAAGTGVYEQYF
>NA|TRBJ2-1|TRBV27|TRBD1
TGTGCCAGCAGTTCTGGACAGGGGAGTAATGAGCAGTTCTTC
CASSSGQGSNEQFF
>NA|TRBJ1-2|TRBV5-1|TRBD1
TGCGCCAGCAGCCCGACAGGGGAGGGACCCTTATTCTTC
CASSPTGEGPLFF
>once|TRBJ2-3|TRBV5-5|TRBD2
TGTGCCAGCAGCATGGGCGCTGGAGCGGGGGGTACAGATACGCAGTATTTT
CASSMGAGAGGTDTQYF
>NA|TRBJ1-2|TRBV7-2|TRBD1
TGTGCCAGCTTACAGGGGGCCGGCTATGGCTACACCTTC
CASLQGAGYGYTF
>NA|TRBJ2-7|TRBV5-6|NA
TGTGCCAGCAGCAAGCAGGTCGGCCCGCGAGAGCAGTACTTC
CASSKQVGPREQYF
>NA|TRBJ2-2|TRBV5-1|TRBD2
TGCGCCAGCAGCTGGACTAGCGGGGTATCGAACACCGGGGAGCTGTTTTTT
CASSWTSGVSNTGELFF
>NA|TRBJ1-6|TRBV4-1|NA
TGCGCCAGCAGCCAAGATCCCGGGAGGAATTCACCCCTCCACTTT
CASSQDPGRNSPLHF
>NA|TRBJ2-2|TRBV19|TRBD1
TGTGCCAGTAGTATAGTCAGGGGGCCCGGGGAGCTGTTTTTT
CASSIVRGPGELFF
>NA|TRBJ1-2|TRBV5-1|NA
TGCGCCAGCAGCTTGGAGGTGGGAGTCTATGGCTACACCTTC
CASSLEVGVYGYTF
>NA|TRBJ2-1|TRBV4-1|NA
TGCGCCAGCAGCCAAGCCCAGGGATCCTACAATGAGCAGTTCTTC
CASSQAQGSYNEQFF
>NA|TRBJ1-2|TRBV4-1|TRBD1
TGCGCCAGCAGCCAAATACAGGGGGTGAGTAACTATGGCTACACCTTC
CASSQIQGVSNYGYTF
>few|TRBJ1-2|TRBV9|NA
TGTGCCAGCACCACAATGACGGGTGGGGCAGGCTACACCTTC
CASTTMTGGAGYTF
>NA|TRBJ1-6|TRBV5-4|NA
TGTGCCAGCAGCTTAACAGGGAACCCGTCACCCCTCCACTTT
CASSLTGNPSPLHF
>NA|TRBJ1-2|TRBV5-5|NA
TGTGCCAGCAGCTCTGGGGGGGCCGCTAACTATGGCTACACCTTC
CASSSGGAANYGYTF
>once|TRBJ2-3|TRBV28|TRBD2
TGTGCCAGCAGCGCAAGCGGGAGGGGAACAGATACGCAGTATTTT
CASSASGRGTDTQYF
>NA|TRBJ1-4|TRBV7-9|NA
TGTGCCAGCAGCATCAGGGCAACTAATGAAAAACTGTTTTTT
CASSIRATNEKLFF
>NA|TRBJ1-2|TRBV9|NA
TGTGCCAGCAGCGTAGGGCTAGACAGAAACTATGGCTACACCTTC
CASSVGLDRNYGYTF
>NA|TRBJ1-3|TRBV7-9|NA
TGTGCCAGCAGCTTGACAACAGGAAACACCATATATTTT
CASSLTTGNTIYF
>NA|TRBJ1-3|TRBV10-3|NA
TGTGCCATGCGTGGCTCCGCAGGGTTCTCTGGAAACACCATATATTTT
CAMRGSAGFSGNTIYF
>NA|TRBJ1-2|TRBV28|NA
TGTGCCAGCAGTTTATACGGGGGAGGAGGTTCAGGCTACACCTTC
CASSLYGGGGSGYTF
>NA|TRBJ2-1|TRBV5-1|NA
TGCGCCAGCAGACTCAGTGAGGAGTACAATGAGCAGTTCTTC
CASRLSEEYNEQFF
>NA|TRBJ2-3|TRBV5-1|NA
TGCGCCAGCAGCTTGTGGACTGTCGGCACAGATACGCAGTATTTT
CASSLWTVGTDTQYF
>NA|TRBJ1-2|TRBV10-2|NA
TGCGCCAGCAGTGAGCCAAGCGTAGAATCCTATGGCTACACCTTC
CASSEPSVESYGYTF
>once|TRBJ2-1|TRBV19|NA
TGTGCCAGTAGTATAGTAGCCGGGGGCAATGAGCAGTTCTTC
CASSIVAGGNEQFF
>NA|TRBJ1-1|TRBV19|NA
TGTGCCAGTAGTACAGGGGAAATGAACACTGAAGCTTTCTTT
CASSTGEMNTEAFF
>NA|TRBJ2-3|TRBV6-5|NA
TGTGCCAGCACGGAGCTACCAAGCACAGATACGCAGTATTTT
CASTELPSTDTQYF
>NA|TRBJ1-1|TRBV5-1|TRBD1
TGCGCCAGCAGCTTGGGGGACAGGGGGCGAATAACTGAAGCTTTCTTT
CASSLGDRGRITEAFF
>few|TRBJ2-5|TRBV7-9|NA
TGTGCCAGCAGCATAACGGCTACAGACGGGACCCAGTACTTC
CASSITATDGTQYF
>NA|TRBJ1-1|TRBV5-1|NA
TGCGCCAGCAGCTTGGAGAGGGGGTACACTGAAGCTTTCTTT
CASSLERGYTEAFF
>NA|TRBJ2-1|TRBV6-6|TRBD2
TGTGCCAGCAGTCACACTTCAACTAGCGGGGGCGTCAATGAGCAGTTCTTC
CASSHTSTSGGVNEQFF
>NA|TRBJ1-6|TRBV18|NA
TGTGCCAGCTCACCAGATACCGCAGATAATTCACCCCTCCACTTT
CASSPDTADNSPLHF
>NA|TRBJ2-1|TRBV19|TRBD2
TGTGCCAGTAGCCTTCTAGCGGGGGGTTTCGGTGAGCAGTTCTTC
CASSLLAGGFGEQFF
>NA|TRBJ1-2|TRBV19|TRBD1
TGTGCCAGTAGTCCCTACCGGACAGGCGGCTATGGCTACACCTTC
CASSPYRTGGYGYTF
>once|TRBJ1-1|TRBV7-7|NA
TGTGCCAGCAGTTTAAACAAAGACACTGAAGCTTTCTTT
CASSLNKDTEAFF
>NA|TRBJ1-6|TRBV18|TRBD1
TGTGCCAGCTCACGTGAAGCCGGGACAGGGGATTCACCCCTCCACTTT
CASSREAGTGDSPLHF
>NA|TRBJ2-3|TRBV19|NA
TGTGCCAGTAGTGCGAGGTTATCCACAGATACGCAGTATTTT
CASSARLSTDTQYF
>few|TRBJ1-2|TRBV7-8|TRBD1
TGTGCCAGCAGCTTAGTTCCAGGGGGAACCGATAACTATGGCTACACCTTC
CASSLVPGGTDNYGYTF
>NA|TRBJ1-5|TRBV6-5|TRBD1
TGTGCCAGCAGTCCCCGACAGGGTTATCAGCCCCAGCATTTT
CASSPRQGYQPQHF
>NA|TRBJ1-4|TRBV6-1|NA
TGTGCCAGCAGTGAACAAGACAGCGCTAATGAAAAACTGTTTTTT
CASSEQDSANEKLFF
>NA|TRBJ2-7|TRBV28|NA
TGTGCCAGCAGACTGAACTACGAGCAGTACTTC
CASRLNYEQYF
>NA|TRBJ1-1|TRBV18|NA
TGTGCCAGCTCACCTTTAAGTACTGGGGAGGCCTATGAAGCTTTCTTT
CASSPLSTGEAYEAFF
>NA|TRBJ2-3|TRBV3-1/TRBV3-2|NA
TGTGCCAGCAGCCAAGATAGGTTAGTAGCCGCAGATACGCAGTATTTT
CASSQDRLVAADTQYF
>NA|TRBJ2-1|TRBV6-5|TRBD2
TGTGCCAGCTTTGCTAGCGGGGTCTCTCCTGAGCAGTTCTTC
CASFASGVSPEQFF
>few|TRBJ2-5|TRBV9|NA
TGTGCCAGCAGCCAAGGAGGAGAGACCCAGTACTTC
CASSQGGETQYF
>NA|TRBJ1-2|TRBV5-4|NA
TGTGCCAGCAGCTTGGACTCCGGGGTAGGAGGCTACACCTTC
CASSLDSGVGGYTF
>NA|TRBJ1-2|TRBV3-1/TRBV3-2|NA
TGTGCCAGCGAGCCATCAGGGGCCGGTGGCTACACCTTC
CASEPSGAGGYTF